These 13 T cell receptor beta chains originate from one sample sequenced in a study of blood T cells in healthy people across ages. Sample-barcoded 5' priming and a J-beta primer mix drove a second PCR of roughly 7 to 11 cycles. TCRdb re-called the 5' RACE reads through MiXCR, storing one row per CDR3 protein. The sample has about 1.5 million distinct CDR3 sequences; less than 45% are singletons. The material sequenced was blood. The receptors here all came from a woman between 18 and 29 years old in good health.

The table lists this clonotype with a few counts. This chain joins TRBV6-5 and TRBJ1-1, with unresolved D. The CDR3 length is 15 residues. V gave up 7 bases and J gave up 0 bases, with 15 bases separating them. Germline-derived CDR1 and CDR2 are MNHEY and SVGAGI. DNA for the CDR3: TGTGCCAGCATGAGGGTAGGAGGCCTGAACACTGAAGCTTTCTTT. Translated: CASMRVGGLNTEAFF.

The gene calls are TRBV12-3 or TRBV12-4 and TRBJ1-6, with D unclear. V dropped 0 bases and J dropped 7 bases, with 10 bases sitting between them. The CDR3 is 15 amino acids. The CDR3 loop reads CASSLARAENSPLHF. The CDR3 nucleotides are TGTGCCAGCAGTTTAGCGCGGGCGGAGAATTCACCCCTCCACTTT.

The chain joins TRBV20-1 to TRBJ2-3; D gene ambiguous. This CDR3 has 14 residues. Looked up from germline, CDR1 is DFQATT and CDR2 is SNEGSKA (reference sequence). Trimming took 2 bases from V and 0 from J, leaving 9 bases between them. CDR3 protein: CSARRSESTDTQYF. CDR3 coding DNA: TGCAGTGCTAGACGCTCGGAAAGCACAGATACGCAGTATTTT.

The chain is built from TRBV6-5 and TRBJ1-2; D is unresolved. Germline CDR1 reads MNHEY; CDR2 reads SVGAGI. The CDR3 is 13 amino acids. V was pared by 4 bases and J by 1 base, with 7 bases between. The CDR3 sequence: CASSWNLNYGYTF. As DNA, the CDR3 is TGTGCCAGCAGTTGGAATCTTAACTATGGCTACACCTTC.

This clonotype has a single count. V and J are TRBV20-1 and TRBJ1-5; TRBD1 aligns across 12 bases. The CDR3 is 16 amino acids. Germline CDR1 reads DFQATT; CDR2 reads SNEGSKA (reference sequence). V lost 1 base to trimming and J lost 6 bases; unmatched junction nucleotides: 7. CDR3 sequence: CSARVWGQGAFQPQHF. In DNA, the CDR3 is TGCAGTGCTAGAGTATGGGGACAGGGGGCTTTTCAGCCCCAGCATTTT.

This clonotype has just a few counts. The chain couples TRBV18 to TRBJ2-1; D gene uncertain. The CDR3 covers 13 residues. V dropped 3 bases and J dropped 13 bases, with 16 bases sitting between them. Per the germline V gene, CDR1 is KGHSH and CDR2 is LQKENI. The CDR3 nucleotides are TGTGCCAGCTCACCTCAGGAAGACTTGGAACAGTTCTTC. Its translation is CASSPQEDLEQFF. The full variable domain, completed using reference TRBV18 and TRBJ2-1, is NAGVMQNPRHLVRRRGQEARLRCSPMKGHSHVYWYRQLPEEGLKFMVYLQKENIIDESGMPKERFSAEFPKEGPSILRIQQVVRGDSAAYFCASSPQEDLEQFFGPGTRLTVL.

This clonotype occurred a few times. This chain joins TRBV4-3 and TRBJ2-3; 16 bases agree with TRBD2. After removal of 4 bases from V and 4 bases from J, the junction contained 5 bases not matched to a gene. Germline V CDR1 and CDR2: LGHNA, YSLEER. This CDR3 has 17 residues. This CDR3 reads CASSRDGTSGGADTQYF. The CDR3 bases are TGCGCCAGCAGCCGAGACGGGACTAGCGGGGGGGCAGATACGCAGTATTTT.

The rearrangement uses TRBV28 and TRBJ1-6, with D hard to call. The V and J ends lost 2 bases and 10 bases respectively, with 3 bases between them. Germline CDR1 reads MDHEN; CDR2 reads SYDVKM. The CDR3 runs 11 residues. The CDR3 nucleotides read TGTGCCAGCAGTTTACGGTCACCCCTCCACTTT. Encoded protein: CASSLRSPLHF.

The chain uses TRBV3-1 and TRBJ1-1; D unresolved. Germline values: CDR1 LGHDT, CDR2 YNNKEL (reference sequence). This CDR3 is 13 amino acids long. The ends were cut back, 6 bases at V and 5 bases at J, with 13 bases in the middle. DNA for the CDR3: TGTGCCAGCAGACAATTTATGGGAACTGAAGCTTTCTTT. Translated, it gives CASRQFMGTEAFF.

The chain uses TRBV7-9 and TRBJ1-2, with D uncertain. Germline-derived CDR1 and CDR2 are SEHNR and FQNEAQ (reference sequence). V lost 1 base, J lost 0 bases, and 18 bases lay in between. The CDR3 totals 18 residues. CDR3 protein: CASSLGSLFGRANYGYTF. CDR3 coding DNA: TGTGCCAGCAGCTTAGGAAGCCTCTTCGGGCGGGCTAACTATGGCTACACCTTC.

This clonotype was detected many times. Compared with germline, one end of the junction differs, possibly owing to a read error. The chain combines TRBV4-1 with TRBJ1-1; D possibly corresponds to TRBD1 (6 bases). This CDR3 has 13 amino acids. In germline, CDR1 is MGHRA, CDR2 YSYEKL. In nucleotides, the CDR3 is TGTGCCAGCAGTCAGGGGATGAACACTGAAGCTTTCTTT. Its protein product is CASSQGMNTEAFF.

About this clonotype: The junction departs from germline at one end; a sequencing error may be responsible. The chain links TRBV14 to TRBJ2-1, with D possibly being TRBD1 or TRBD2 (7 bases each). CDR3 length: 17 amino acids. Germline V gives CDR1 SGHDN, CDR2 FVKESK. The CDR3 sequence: CASSPQGGTPSYNELFF. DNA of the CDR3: TGTGCCAGCAGCCCCCAGGGGGGGACTCCATCATACAATGAGCTGTTCTTC.

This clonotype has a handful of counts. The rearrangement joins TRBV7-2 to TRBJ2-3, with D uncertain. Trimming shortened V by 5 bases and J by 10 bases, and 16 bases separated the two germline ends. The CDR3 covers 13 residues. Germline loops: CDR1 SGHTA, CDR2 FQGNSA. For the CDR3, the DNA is TGTGCCAGCAGCCGCGTGGCCGTTGCCTCGCAGTATTTT. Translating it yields CASSRVAVASQYF.